This T cell receptor beta chain was identified in a study of cytomegalovirus exposure and HLA in healthy donors (dated by TCRdb to the late 2010s). About the study as a whole: According to a later analysis, the roughly 120 validation repertoires were produced on the same platform as the 666 repertoires of the first cohort. The study aimed to test whether signatures of past pathogen exposure could be identified by cataloging public T cell receptors. Along with the approximately 670-subject first cohort, a separate validation cohort of over a hundred different subjects was used. The study combined high-throughput TCR immunosequencing, statistical association of individual TCRs with disease status, and machine learning to predict cytomegalovirus infection status.

The donors belonged to the validation cohort of 120 subjects, which was separate from the roughly 700-subject first cohort. Overall study results and their limits: Three of the identified cytomegalovirus-associated TCR beta chains were confirmed in vitro to be specific for cytomegalovirus antigens. According to the authors, the approach could potentially be generalized to other disease states and immunological phenotypes. The validation cohort had no HLA typing available for a later analysis, so co-occurrence within that cohort was assessed over all 130 or so repertoires. A total of about 180 TCR beta chains were listed by the study as associated with cytomegalovirus. Of the cluster scores, 94% were above 0 in a later analysis, which found that TCRs clustered in the first cohort also tended to co-occur in the 120 validation repertoires. The classifier was reported to diagnose cytomegalovirus status with high specificity and sensitivity in both the original cohort and the validation cohort. While some public TCRs were present in many individuals, most TCR sequences turned up only very rarely across donors.

With regard to this clone: Its cognate antigen has yet to be identified. Base qualities were left out, and no much larger clone turns up one base away.

Per the germline V gene, LGHNA is the CDR1 and YNFKEQ is the CDR2. Trimming removed 4 bases from V and 0 bases from J, leaving 13 bases between the germline ends. The CDR3 runs 15 amino acids, cysteine and phenylalanine included. Here the CDR3 DNA is all that survives: 45 bases in frame from base 1. The library was built by means of the immunoSEQ multiplex PCR assay. Processing in the source paper ran as follows. A statistical classification framework was built for diagnosing cytomegalovirus status from the catalog of TCR beta chain sequences. Held by TCRdb, this immuneACCESS table contains in-frame sequences only and omits some clones. Under half of the omission traces to an unresolved V gene where checked; the cause of the rest is unknown. The V and J calls and clone size were taken over from that table, and D and trimming were inferred from the DNA. A total of about 220,000 clones appear in this sample, around 80% of them only once. The ten largest account for over 11% of the sample.

The sample consisted of PBMCs. The TCR sequence derives from a woman in her 30s in good health and CMV-seropositive. Recombination linked TRBV4-2 to TRBJ2-7; the best D guess is TRBD2, with 6 bases matching. The DNA sequence reads TGTGCCAGCAGCCGCGGGACTGACGTCTCCTACGAGCAGTACTTC. Translated, this is CASSRGTDVSYEQYF.